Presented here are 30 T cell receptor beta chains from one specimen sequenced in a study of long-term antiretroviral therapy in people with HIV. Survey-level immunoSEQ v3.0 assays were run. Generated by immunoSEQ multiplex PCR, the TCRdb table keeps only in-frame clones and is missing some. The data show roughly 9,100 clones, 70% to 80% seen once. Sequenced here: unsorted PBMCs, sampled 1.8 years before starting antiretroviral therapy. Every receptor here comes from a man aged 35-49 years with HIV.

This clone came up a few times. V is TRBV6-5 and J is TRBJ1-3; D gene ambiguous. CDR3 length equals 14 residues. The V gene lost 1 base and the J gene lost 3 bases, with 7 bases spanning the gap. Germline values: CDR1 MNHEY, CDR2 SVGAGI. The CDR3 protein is CASSYLADGNTIYF. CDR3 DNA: TGTGCCAGCAGTTACTTGGCAGATGGAAACACCATATATTTT.

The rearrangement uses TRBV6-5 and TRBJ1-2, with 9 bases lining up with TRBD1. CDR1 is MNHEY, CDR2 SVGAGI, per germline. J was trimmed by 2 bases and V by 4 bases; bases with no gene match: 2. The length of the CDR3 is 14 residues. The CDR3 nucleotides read TGTGCCAGCAGTTCCGGGACAGGGAACTATGGCTACACCTTC. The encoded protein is CASSSGTGNYGYTF.

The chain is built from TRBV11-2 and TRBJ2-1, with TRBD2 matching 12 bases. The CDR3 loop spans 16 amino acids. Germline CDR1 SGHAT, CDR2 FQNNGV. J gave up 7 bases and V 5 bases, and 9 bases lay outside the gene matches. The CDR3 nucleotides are TGTGCCAGCAGCGTGAGACTAGCGGGGGTTGGTAATGAGCAGTTCTTC. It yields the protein CASSVRLAGVGNEQFF.

In nucleotides, the CDR3 is TGTGCCAGCAGTGAGGGGGGACGGTCCGAGCAGTACTTC. This codes for CASSEGGRSEQYF. V usage is TRBV2 and J usage is TRBJ2-7, with D maybe TRBD2 (6 bases). The germline CDR1 and CDR2 sequences are SNHLY and FYNNEI. The CDR3 is made up of 13 amino acids. The V gene lost 3 bases and the J gene lost 6 bases, with 12 bases spanning the gap.

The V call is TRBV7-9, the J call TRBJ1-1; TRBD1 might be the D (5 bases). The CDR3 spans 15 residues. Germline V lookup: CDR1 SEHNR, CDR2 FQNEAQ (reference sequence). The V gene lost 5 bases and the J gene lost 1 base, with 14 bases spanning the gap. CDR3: CASSLQGIRNTEAFF. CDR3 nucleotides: TGTGCCAGCAGCCTCCAGGGCATCAGGAACACTGAAGCTTTCTTT.

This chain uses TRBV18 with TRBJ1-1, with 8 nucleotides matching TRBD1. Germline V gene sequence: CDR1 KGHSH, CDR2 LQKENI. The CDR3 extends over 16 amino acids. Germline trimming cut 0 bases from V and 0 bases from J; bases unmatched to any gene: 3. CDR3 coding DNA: TGTGCCAGCTCACCACCGTGGACAGGGCTGAACACTGAAGCTTTCTTT. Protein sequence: CASSPPWTGLNTEAFF. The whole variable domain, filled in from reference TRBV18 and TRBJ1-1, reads NAGVMQNPRHLVRRRGQEARLRCSPMKGHSHVYWYRQLPEEGLKFMVYLQKENIIDESGMPKERFSAEFPKEGPSILRIQQVVRGDSAAYFCASSPPWTGLNTEAFFGQGTRLTVV.

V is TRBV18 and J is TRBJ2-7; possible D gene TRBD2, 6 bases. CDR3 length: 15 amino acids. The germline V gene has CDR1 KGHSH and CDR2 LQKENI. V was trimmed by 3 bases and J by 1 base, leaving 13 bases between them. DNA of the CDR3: TGTGCCAGCTCACCGGGCGGGGCCCTATCCTACGAGCAGTACTTC. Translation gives CASSPGGALSYEQYF. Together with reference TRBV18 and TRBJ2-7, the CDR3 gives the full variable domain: NAGVMQNPRHLVRRRGQEARLRCSPMKGHSHVYWYRQLPEEGLKFMVYLQKENIIDESGMPKERFSAEFPKEGPSILRIQQVVRGDSAAYFCASSPGGALSYEQYFGPGTRLTVT.

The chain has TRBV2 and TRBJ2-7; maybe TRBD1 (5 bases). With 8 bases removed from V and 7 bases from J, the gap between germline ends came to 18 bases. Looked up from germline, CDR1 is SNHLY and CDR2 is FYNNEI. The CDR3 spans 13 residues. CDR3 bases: TGTGCCAGCGGGGCCGGGCTGAGGTGGGAGCAGTACTTC. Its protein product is CASGAGLRWEQYF.

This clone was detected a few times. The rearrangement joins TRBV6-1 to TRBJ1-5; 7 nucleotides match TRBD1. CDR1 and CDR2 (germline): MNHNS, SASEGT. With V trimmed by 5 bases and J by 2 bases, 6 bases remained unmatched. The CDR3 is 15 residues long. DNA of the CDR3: TGTGCCAGCAGTCCGGACAGGACGGGCAATCAGCCCCAGCATTTT. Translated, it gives CASSPDRTGNQPQHF.

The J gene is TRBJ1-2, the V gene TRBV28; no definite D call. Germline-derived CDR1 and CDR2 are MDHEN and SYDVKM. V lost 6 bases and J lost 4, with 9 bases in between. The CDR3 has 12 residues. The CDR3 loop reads CASSPLAYGYTF. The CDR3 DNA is TGTGCCAGCAGCCCCTTGGCCTATGGCTACACCTTC.

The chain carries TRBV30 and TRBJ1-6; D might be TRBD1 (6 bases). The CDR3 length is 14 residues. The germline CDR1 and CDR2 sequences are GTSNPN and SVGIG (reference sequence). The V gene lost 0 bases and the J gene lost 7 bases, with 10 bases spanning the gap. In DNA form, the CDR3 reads TGTGCCTGGAGTGTGGGACAAGCAAATTCACCCCTCCACTTT. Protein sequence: CAWSVGQANSPLHF.

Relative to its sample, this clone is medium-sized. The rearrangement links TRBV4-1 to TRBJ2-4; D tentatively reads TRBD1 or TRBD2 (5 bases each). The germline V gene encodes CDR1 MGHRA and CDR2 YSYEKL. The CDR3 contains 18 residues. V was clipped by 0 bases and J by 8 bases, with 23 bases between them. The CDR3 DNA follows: TGCGCCAGCAGCCAAGAGGGGGACCCCCCCTCGTTATCGGACATTCAGTACTTC. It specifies CASSQEGDPPSLSDIQYF.

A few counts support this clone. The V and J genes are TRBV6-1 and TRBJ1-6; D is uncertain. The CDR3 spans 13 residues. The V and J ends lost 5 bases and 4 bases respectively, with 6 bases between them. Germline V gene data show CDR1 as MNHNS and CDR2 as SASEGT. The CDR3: CASSWDYNSPLHF. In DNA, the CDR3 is TGTGCCAGCAGTTGGGATTATAATTCACCCCTCCACTTT.

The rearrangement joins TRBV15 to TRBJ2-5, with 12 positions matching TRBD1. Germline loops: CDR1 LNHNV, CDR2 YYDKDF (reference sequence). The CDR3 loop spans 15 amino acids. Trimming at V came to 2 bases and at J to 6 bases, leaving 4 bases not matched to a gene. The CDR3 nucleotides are TGTGCCACCAGCAGAAGGGACAGGGGGCGGAAGACCCAGTACTTC. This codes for CATSRRDRGRKTQYF.

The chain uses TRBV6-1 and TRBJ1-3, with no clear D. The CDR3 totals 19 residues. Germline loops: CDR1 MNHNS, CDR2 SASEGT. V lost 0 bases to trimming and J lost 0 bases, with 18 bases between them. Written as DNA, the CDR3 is TGTGCCAGCAGTGAAGCCTCCTTTAGGCAGTTCCTCTCTGGAAACACCATATATTTT. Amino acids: CASSEASFRQFLSGNTIYF.

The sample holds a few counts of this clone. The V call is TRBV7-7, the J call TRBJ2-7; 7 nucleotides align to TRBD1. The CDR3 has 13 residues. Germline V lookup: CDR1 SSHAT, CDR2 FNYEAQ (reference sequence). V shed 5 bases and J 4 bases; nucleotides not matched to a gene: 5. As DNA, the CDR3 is TGTGCCAGCAGCCTGGGACAGCCATACGAGCAGTACTTC. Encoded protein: CASSLGQPYEQYF.

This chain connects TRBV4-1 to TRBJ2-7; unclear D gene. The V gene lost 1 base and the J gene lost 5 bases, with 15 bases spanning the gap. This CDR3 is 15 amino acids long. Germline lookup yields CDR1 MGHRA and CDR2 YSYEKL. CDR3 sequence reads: CASSQVRPGTHEQYF. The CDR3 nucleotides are TGCGCCAGCAGCCAAGTACGGCCAGGCACCCACGAGCAGTACTTC.

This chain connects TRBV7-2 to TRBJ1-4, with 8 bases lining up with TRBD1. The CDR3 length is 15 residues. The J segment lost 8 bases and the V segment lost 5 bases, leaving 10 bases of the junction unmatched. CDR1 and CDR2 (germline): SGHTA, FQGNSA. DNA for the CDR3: TGTGCCAGCAGCCCACGGACAGGGACGGGCGAAAAACTGTTTTTT. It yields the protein CASSPRTGTGEKLFF.

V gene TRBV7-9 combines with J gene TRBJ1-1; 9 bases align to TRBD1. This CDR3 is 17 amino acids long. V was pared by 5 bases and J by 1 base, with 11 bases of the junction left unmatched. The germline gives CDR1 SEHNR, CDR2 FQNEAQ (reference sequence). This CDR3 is CASSPIGTGRGNTEAFF. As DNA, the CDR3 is TGTGCCAGCAGCCCTATTGGGACAGGGAGAGGGAACACTGAAGCTTTCTTT.

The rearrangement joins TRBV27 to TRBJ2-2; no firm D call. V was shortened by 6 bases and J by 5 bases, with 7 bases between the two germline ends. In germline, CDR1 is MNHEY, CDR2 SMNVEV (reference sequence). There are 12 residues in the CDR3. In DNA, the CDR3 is TGTGCCAGCAGCCCCGGGACCGGGGAGCTGTTTTTT. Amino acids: CASSPGTGELFF.

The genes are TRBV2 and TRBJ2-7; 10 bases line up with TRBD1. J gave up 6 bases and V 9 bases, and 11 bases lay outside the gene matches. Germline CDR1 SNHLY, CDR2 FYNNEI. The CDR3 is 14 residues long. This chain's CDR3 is CASSGQGESGEQYF. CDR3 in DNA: TGTGCCAGTTCTGGACAGGGGGAATCTGGCGAGCAGTACTTC.

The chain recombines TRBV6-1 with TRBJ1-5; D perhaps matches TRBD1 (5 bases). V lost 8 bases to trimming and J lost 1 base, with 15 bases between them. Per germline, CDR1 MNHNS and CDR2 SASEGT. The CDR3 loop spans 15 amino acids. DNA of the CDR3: TGTGCCAGCGCGGCGGTGGGGCAGAGCAATCAGCCCCAGCATTTT. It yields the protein CASAAVGQSNQPQHF.

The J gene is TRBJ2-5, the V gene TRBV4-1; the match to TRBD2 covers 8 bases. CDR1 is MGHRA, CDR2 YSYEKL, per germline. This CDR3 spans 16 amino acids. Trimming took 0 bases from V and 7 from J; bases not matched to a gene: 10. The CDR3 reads CASSQEAGVGGGTQYF. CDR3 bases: TGCGCCAGCAGCCAAGAGGCAGGCGTCGGGGGGGGGACCCAGTACTTC.

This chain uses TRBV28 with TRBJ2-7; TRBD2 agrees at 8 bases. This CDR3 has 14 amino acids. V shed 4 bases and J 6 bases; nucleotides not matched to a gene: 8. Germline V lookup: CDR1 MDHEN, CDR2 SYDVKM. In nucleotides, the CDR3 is TGTGCCAGCAGTTCCCTGAACGGGAGGGGCGAGCAGTACTTC. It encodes CASSSLNGRGEQYF.

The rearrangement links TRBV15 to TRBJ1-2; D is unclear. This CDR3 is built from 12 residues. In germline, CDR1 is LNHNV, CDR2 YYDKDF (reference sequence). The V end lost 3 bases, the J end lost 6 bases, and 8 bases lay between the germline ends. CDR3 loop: CATSSPLNGYTF. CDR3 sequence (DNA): TGTGCCACCAGCAGTCCACTGAATGGCTACACCTTC. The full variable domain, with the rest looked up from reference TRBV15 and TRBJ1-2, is DAMVIQNPRYQVTQFGKPVTLSCSQTLNHNVMYWYQQKSSQAPKLLFHYYDKDFNNEADTPDNFQSRRPNTSFCFLDIRSPGLGDTAMYLCATSSPLNGYTFGSGTRLTVV.

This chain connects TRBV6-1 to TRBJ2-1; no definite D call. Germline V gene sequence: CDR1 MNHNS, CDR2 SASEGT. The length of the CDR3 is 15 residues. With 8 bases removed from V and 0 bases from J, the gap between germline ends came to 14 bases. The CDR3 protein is CASLLGQLSYNEQFF. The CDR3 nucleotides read TGTGCCAGCCTGTTAGGGCAGCTCTCCTACAATGAGCAGTTCTTC.

The CDR3 is CASSLGQFSPLHF. CDR3 DNA sequence: TGTGCCAGCAGCTTAGGGCAGTTTTCACCCCTCCACTTT. The chain combines TRBV11-3 with TRBJ1-6, with no clear D. This CDR3 is built from 13 residues. V was clipped by 1 base and J by 9 bases, with 7 bases between them. CDR1 is SGHNT, CDR2 YENEEA, per germline.

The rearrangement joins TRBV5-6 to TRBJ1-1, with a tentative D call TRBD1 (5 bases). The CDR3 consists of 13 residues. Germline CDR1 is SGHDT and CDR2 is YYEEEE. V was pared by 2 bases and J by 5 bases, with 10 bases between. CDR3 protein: CASSFRAGTEAFF. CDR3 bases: TGTGCCAGCAGCTTCAGGGCTGGGACTGAAGCTTTCTTT. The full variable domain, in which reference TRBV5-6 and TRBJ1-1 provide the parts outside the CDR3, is DAGVTQSPTHLIKTRGQQVTLRCSPKSGHDTVSWYQQALGQGPQFIFQYYEEEERQRGNFPDRFSGHQFPNYSSELNVNALLLGDSALYLCASSFRAGTEAFFGQGTRLTVV.

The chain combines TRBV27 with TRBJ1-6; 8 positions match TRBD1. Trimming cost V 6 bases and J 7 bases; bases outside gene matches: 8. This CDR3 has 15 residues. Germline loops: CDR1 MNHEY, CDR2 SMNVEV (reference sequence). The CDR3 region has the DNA TGTGCCAGCAGAGAGCGGACAGGGCTAAATTCACCCCTCCACTTT. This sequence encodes CASRERTGLNSPLHF.

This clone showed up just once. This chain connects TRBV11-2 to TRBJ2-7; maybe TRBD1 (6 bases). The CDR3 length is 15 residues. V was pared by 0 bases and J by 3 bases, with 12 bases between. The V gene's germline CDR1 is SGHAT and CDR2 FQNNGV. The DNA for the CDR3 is TGTGCCAGCAGCTTAGAGACAGGTTTCATCTACGAGCAGTACTTC. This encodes CASSLETGFIYEQYF.